This TCR beta chain derives from a study of glioma-infiltrating T cells. Overall study results and limits: Tissue-blood divergence was below expectation in non-neoplastic patients, above in gliomas.

Points on this clonotype: What it binds is not known.

The iRepertoire nested amplicon-rescue multiplex PCR amplified TCR alpha and beta CDR3s from RNA. Tissue mRNA or PBMC total RNA, roughly 100-400 ng, went into one-step reverse transcription and amplification. Each CDR3 protein is one row after TCRdb ran MiXCR on the multiplex PCR reads. The table lists about 140,000 distinct CDR3 sequences, around 42% of them singletons, with around 20% in the top ten. Germline V gene sequence: CDR1 MNHNS, CDR2 SASEGT. This CDR3 region has 12 residues. The V gene lost 8 bases and the J gene lost 7 bases, with 12 bases spanning the gap. This clonotype originated in a human donor with low-grade glioma or glioblastoma, undergoing nonglioma brain surgery, or in good health (not recorded which). This rearrangement joins TRBV6-1 to TRBJ1-5, with D perhaps matching TRBD1 (6 bases). Input material: glioma tissue, nonneoplastic brain tissue, or PBMCs (not recorded which). CDR3 coding DNA: TGTGCCAGCGTTACAGGGCGGCAGCCCCAGCATTTT. Translating gives CASVTGRQPQHF.